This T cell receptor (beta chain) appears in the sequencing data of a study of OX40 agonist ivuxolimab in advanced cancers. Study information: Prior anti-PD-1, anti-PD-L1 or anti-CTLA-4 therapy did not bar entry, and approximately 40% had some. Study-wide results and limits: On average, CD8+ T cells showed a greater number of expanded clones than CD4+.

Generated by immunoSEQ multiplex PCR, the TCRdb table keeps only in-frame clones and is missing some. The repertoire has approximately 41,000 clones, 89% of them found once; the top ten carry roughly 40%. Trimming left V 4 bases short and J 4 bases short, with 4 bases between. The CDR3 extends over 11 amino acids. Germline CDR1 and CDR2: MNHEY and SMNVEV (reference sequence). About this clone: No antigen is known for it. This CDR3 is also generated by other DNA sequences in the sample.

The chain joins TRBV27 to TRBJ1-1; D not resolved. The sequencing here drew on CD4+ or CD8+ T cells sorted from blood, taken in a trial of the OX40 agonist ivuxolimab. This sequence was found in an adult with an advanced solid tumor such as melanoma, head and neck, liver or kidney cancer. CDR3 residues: CASSSGTEAFF. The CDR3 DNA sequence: TGTGCCAGCAGTTCGGGCACTGAAGCTTTCTTT.